This TCR beta chain was identified during a study of spatial heterogeneity in lung cancer. Whole-study context: Detected beta-chain sequences consistently exceeded alpha-chain sequences. Findings of the study overall: The number of expanded tumor alpha and beta chains correlated with mutation number.

Time point given: sample taken at primary tumor resection. CDR3 length: 14 amino acids. The V and J ends lost 0 bases and 5 bases respectively, with 8 bases between them. This clonotype is medium-sized (0.01 to 0.1%) by share. Its specificity is not known. A library made for alpha chains picked up this beta chain off target, so its size means little. Using its own MiXCR run on the 5' RACE reads, TCRdb lists one record per CDR3 protein. The sample shows about 1,400 distinct CDR3 sequences, roughly 6.4% of them seen only once. Here the sequenced sample was lung tumor tissue, taken at surgery. The chain has TRBV12-3 or TRBV12-4 and TRBJ2-1; D ambiguous. The clonotype comes from a female donor with early-stage non-small cell lung cancer. CDR3 in amino acids: CASSLAGANNEQFF. The CDR3 nucleotides are TGTGCCAGCAGTTTAGCGGGTGCTAACAATGAGCAGTTCTTC.